This T cell receptor (beta chain) was sequenced in a study of blood T cell repertoires in COVID-19. Across the whole study: Acute and convalescent COVID-19 samples came from the United States, Italy and Spain. PBMCs, B-cell-depleted T cells, or T cells provided the cDNA or gDNA that made up the material.

This CDR3 spans 15 amino acids. Germline-derived CDR1 and CDR2 are SGDLS and YYNGEE. After removal of 4 bases from V and 7 bases from J, the junction contained 8 bases not matched to a gene. In the original analysis: Researchers report that nucleated cell counts were estimated from reference gene primer amplification. Method: immunoSEQ multiplex PCR; TCRdb's copy keeps in-frame clones and lacks some. That table gives V, J and clone size, and the DNA gave D and trimming. The sample lists roughly 92,000 clones; about 90% were seen once. The chain couples TRBV9 to TRBJ1-4; 9 nucleotides align to TRBD1. The TCR sequence derives from a woman of 80 years or more with active or convalescent COVID-19. The material sequenced was peripheral blood. As DNA, the CDR3 is TGTGCCAGCAGCATCTCCGGGACAGGGTTTGAAAAACTGTTTTTT. The encoded protein is CASSISGTGFEKLFF.